This T cell receptor (beta chain) emerged from a study of graft-versus-host responses after intestinal transplantation. Overall study context: Transplants were multivisceral, liver-intestinal, or isolated intestinal. The study gave all recipients anti-thymocyte globulin induction, then tacrolimus and steroids for about 3 years. Study-level findings and limits: An association linked early post-transplant HvG declines with peak circulating GvH clone levels. Recipient-marrow GvH clones were detected, some having first appeared in ileum or blood.

This clone was observed a single time. Its antigen remains unknown. This CDR3 comprises 15 residues. Germline assignment: CDR1 SGHDT and CDR2 YYEEEE. The ends were cut back, 1 base at V and 3 bases at J, with 11 bases in the middle. Sequencing used immunoSEQ multiplex PCR; TCRdb keeps in-frame clones, though not all of them. Seen here are around 25,000 clones, roughly 87% observed once, and the top ten hold 0.65% to 0.75%. This chain links TRBV5-6 with TRBJ1-5, with D uncertain. This TCR came from a human donor who received an intestinal transplant. The sample was unstimulated CD4+ T cells sorted from spleen or lymph node cells, taken before intestinal transplant. CDR3 loop: CASSLYGRLNQPQHF. The CDR3 DNA sequence: TGTGCCAGCAGCTTGTATGGGAGGCTCAATCAGCCCCAGCATTTT.